The 16 T cell receptor beta chains reported below all come from one sample, sequenced in a study of cytomegalovirus exposure and HLA in healthy donors. PCR used 60 Vbeta primers and 13 Jbeta primers. Data came from immunoSEQ multiplex PCR; TCRdb stores just in-frame clones and leaves some out. The table lists more than 200,000 clones, around three quarters of them singletons. Sequenced material: PBMCs. Every receptor here comes from a man aged 35 to 55 in good health and CMV-seronegative.

Note on this clone: An end of the junction does not agree with germline; a read error may underlie this. The same CDR3 can be traced to other DNA sequences in this sample. This chain links TRBV27 with TRBJ1-5, with a tentative D call TRBD1 (6 bases). CDR1 and CDR2 from the germline V gene are MNHEY and SMNVEV (reference sequence). CDR3 length: 15 residues. The CDR3: CASSLSGARNQPQHF. The CDR3, as DNA: TGTGCCAGCAGTCTATCGGGGGCACGTAATCAGCCCCAGCATTTT.

V and J are TRBV27 and TRBJ1-2; 7 nucleotides match TRBD1. From germline, CDR1 is MNHEY and CDR2 SMNVEV (reference sequence). V shed 6 bases and J 4 bases; nucleotides not matched to a gene: 11. The CDR3 is made up of 15 amino acids. CDR3 residues: CASSRGRTGVYGYTF. CDR3 sequence (DNA): TGTGCCAGCAGCCGAGGAAGGACAGGCGTCTATGGCTACACCTTC.

The chain is built from TRBV7-3 and TRBJ2-1, with TRBD1 as a possible D gene (6 bases). In germline, CDR1 is SGHTA, CDR2 FQGTGA. This CDR3 comprises 14 residues. Trimming pared 5 bases from V and 9 bases from J, leaving 17 bases between. The CDR3 loop reads CASSLNRDNGEQFF. CDR3 DNA sequence: TGTGCCAGCAGCCTAAACAGGGATAACGGTGAGCAGTTCTTC. The full variable domain, its missing parts supplied by reference TRBV7-3 and TRBJ2-1, is GAGVSQTPSNKVTEKGKYVELRCDPISGHTALYWYRQSLGQGPEFLIYFQGTGAADDSGLPNDRFFAVRPEGSVSTLKIQRTERGDSAVYLCASSLNRDNGEQFFGPGTRLTVL.

This sequence joins TRBV27 and TRBJ1-2, with D tentatively TRBD1 (5 bases). Trimming cost V 5 bases and J 4 bases, with 11 bases left between them. Germline V gene lookup returns CDR1 MNHEY and CDR2 SMNVEV (reference sequence). This CDR3 spans 13 amino acids. Here the CDR3 DNA reads TGTGCCAGCAGTCAGGGAAAAAGCTATGGCTACACCTTC. Translated: CASSQGKSYGYTF.

The rearrangement uses TRBV6-1 and TRBJ2-7; 9 nucleotides match TRBD1. V dropped 3 bases and J dropped 8; count of bases not matched to a gene: 5. Germline CDR1 and CDR2: MNHNS and SASEGT. This CDR3 has 13 amino acids. The CDR3 DNA reads as TGTGCCAGCAGTGAGGGACAGGGAGTGAAGCAGTACTTC. Its protein is CASSEGQGVKQYF.

This chain uses TRBV12-5 with TRBJ2-1; TRBD2 might be the D (6 bases). The germline CDR1 and CDR2 sequences are LGHNT and FRNRAP. The CDR3 covers 17 residues. V was cut by 0 bases and J by 1 base, with 13 bases left in between. Written as DNA, the CDR3 is TGTGCTAGTGGTTTGGTAATGGGGGGATTGTCCTACAATGAGCAGTTCTTC. Its translation: CASGLVMGGLSYNEQFF.

The rearrangement links TRBV7-8 to TRBJ2-2, with D possibly being TRBD1 (6 bases). CDR3 size: 16 residues. Germline CDR1 reads SGHVS; CDR2 reads FQNEAQ. V was clipped by 3 bases and J by 3 bases, with 14 bases between them. The CDR3 is CASSFIGRGDTGELFF. CDR3 nucleotides: TGTGCCAGCAGCTTCATTGGCAGGGGCGACACCGGGGAGCTGTTTTTT. The variable domain in full, completed from reference TRBV7-8 and TRBJ2-2, reads GAGVSQSPRYKVAKRGQDVALRCDPISGHVSLFWYQQALGQGPEFLTYFQNEAQLDKSGLPSDRFFAERPEGSVSTLKIQRTQQEDSAVYLCASSFIGRGDTGELFFGEGSRLTVL.

This clone was seen just once. The J gene is TRBJ2-7, the V gene TRBV6-5; 9 bases agree with TRBD2. Germline-derived CDR1 and CDR2 are MNHEY and SVGAGI. J lost 0 bases, V lost 8 bases, and 8 bases had no gene match. This CDR3 comprises 15 residues. CDR3 protein: CASFSLAGSSYEQYF. The CDR3 DNA reads as TGTGCCAGCTTTTCGCTAGCGGGATCCTCCTACGAGCAGTACTTC.

The CDR3 DNA sequence: TGTGCCAGCAGCCGAACGGGACAGGGGAATTCACCCCTCCACTTT. Amino acid sequence: CASSRTGQGNSPLHF. The V and J genes are TRBV7-3 and TRBJ1-6; 10 nucleotides align to TRBD1. In germline, CDR1 is SGHTA, CDR2 FQGTGA. Unmatched junction bases numbered 5, after V lost 5 bases and J lost 7 bases. The CDR3 runs to 15 residues. Using reference TRBV7-3 and TRBJ1-6 for the parts outside the CDR3, the full variable domain is GAGVSQTPSNKVTEKGKYVELRCDPISGHTALYWYRQSLGQGPEFLIYFQGTGAADDSGLPNDRFFAVRPEGSVSTLKIQRTERGDSAVYLCASSRTGQGNSPLHFGNGTRLTVT.

This clone was found a few times. Here the CDR3 reads CASSAPLMGTNTGELFF. In nucleotides, the CDR3 is TGTGCCAGCAGCGCCCCCCTGATGGGGACAAACACCGGGGAGCTGTTTTTT. J is TRBJ2-2 and V is TRBV9, with D maybe TRBD1 (6 bases). The germline V and J ends were trimmed by 3 bases and 2 bases, with 17 bases remaining between them. The CDR3 has 17 residues. Germline V lookup: CDR1 SGDLS, CDR2 YYNGEE.

This clone was recorded a few times. The V and J genes are TRBV15 and TRBJ2-1; 8 nucleotides match TRBD2. Germline loops: CDR1 LNHNV, CDR2 YYDKDF (reference sequence). The CDR3 spans 16 residues. Germline trimming cut 2 bases from V and 4 bases from J; bases unmatched to any gene: 7. CDR3 residues: CATSRPSGGTYNEQFF. Here the CDR3 DNA reads TGTGCCACCAGCAGACCCAGCGGGGGCACTTACAATGAGCAGTTCTTC.

This sequence joins TRBV5-1 and TRBJ2-1; 7 positions agree with TRBD2. Trimming removed 7 bases from V and 5 bases from J; junction bases left unmatched: 9. CDR3 size: 14 residues. Germline lookup yields CDR1 SGHRS and CDR2 YFSETQ. Written as DNA, the CDR3 is TGCGCCAGCGGGGCGGAGCGGGACCACAATGAGCAGTTCTTC. Protein: CASGAERDHNEQFF.

As to this clone: This CDR3 is also generated by other DNA sequences in the sample. V is TRBV7-2 and J is TRBJ2-2, with a weak D call TRBD1 (5 bases). The CDR3 covers 14 residues. V gave up 1 base and J gave up 2 bases, with 5 bases separating them. The germline V gene encodes CDR1 SGHTA and CDR2 FQGNSA. The CDR3 is CASSLGTNTGELFF. The CDR3 nucleotides read TGTGCCAGCAGCTTAGGGACAAACACCGGGGAGCTGTTTTTT.

The V gene is TRBV4-2, the J gene TRBJ2-7; TRBD2 agrees at 11 bases. This CDR3 has 15 residues. With V trimmed by 3 bases and J by 6 bases, 7 bases remained unmatched. Germline V gene lookup returns CDR1 LGHNA and CDR2 YNFKEQ. The CDR3 region has the DNA TGTGCCAGCAGCCAGACTAGCGGGAACGTCCTCGAGCAGTACTTC. It yields the protein CASSQTSGNVLEQYF.

This chain connects TRBV18 to TRBJ1-5; the D gene is possibly TRBD1 (6 bases). The germline V gene has CDR1 KGHSH and CDR2 LQKENI. V lost 4 bases to trimming and J lost 0 bases, with 13 bases between them. The CDR3 contains 16 residues. This chain's CDR3 is CASSLGTPYSNQPQHF. The CDR3, as DNA: TGTGCCAGCTCACTGGGGACACCTTATAGCAATCAGCCCCAGCATTTT.

The V call is TRBV7-2, the J call TRBJ1-6; 7 nucleotides agree with TRBD1. The V segment lost 1 base and the J segment 13 bases; nucleotides outside the gene matches: 4. The CDR3 loop spans 13 amino acids. Germline values: CDR1 SGHTA, CDR2 FQGNSA. DNA of the CDR3: TGTGCCAGCAGCTTAGAACGACAGGGCCCCCTCCACTTT. It codes for CASSLERQGPLHF.